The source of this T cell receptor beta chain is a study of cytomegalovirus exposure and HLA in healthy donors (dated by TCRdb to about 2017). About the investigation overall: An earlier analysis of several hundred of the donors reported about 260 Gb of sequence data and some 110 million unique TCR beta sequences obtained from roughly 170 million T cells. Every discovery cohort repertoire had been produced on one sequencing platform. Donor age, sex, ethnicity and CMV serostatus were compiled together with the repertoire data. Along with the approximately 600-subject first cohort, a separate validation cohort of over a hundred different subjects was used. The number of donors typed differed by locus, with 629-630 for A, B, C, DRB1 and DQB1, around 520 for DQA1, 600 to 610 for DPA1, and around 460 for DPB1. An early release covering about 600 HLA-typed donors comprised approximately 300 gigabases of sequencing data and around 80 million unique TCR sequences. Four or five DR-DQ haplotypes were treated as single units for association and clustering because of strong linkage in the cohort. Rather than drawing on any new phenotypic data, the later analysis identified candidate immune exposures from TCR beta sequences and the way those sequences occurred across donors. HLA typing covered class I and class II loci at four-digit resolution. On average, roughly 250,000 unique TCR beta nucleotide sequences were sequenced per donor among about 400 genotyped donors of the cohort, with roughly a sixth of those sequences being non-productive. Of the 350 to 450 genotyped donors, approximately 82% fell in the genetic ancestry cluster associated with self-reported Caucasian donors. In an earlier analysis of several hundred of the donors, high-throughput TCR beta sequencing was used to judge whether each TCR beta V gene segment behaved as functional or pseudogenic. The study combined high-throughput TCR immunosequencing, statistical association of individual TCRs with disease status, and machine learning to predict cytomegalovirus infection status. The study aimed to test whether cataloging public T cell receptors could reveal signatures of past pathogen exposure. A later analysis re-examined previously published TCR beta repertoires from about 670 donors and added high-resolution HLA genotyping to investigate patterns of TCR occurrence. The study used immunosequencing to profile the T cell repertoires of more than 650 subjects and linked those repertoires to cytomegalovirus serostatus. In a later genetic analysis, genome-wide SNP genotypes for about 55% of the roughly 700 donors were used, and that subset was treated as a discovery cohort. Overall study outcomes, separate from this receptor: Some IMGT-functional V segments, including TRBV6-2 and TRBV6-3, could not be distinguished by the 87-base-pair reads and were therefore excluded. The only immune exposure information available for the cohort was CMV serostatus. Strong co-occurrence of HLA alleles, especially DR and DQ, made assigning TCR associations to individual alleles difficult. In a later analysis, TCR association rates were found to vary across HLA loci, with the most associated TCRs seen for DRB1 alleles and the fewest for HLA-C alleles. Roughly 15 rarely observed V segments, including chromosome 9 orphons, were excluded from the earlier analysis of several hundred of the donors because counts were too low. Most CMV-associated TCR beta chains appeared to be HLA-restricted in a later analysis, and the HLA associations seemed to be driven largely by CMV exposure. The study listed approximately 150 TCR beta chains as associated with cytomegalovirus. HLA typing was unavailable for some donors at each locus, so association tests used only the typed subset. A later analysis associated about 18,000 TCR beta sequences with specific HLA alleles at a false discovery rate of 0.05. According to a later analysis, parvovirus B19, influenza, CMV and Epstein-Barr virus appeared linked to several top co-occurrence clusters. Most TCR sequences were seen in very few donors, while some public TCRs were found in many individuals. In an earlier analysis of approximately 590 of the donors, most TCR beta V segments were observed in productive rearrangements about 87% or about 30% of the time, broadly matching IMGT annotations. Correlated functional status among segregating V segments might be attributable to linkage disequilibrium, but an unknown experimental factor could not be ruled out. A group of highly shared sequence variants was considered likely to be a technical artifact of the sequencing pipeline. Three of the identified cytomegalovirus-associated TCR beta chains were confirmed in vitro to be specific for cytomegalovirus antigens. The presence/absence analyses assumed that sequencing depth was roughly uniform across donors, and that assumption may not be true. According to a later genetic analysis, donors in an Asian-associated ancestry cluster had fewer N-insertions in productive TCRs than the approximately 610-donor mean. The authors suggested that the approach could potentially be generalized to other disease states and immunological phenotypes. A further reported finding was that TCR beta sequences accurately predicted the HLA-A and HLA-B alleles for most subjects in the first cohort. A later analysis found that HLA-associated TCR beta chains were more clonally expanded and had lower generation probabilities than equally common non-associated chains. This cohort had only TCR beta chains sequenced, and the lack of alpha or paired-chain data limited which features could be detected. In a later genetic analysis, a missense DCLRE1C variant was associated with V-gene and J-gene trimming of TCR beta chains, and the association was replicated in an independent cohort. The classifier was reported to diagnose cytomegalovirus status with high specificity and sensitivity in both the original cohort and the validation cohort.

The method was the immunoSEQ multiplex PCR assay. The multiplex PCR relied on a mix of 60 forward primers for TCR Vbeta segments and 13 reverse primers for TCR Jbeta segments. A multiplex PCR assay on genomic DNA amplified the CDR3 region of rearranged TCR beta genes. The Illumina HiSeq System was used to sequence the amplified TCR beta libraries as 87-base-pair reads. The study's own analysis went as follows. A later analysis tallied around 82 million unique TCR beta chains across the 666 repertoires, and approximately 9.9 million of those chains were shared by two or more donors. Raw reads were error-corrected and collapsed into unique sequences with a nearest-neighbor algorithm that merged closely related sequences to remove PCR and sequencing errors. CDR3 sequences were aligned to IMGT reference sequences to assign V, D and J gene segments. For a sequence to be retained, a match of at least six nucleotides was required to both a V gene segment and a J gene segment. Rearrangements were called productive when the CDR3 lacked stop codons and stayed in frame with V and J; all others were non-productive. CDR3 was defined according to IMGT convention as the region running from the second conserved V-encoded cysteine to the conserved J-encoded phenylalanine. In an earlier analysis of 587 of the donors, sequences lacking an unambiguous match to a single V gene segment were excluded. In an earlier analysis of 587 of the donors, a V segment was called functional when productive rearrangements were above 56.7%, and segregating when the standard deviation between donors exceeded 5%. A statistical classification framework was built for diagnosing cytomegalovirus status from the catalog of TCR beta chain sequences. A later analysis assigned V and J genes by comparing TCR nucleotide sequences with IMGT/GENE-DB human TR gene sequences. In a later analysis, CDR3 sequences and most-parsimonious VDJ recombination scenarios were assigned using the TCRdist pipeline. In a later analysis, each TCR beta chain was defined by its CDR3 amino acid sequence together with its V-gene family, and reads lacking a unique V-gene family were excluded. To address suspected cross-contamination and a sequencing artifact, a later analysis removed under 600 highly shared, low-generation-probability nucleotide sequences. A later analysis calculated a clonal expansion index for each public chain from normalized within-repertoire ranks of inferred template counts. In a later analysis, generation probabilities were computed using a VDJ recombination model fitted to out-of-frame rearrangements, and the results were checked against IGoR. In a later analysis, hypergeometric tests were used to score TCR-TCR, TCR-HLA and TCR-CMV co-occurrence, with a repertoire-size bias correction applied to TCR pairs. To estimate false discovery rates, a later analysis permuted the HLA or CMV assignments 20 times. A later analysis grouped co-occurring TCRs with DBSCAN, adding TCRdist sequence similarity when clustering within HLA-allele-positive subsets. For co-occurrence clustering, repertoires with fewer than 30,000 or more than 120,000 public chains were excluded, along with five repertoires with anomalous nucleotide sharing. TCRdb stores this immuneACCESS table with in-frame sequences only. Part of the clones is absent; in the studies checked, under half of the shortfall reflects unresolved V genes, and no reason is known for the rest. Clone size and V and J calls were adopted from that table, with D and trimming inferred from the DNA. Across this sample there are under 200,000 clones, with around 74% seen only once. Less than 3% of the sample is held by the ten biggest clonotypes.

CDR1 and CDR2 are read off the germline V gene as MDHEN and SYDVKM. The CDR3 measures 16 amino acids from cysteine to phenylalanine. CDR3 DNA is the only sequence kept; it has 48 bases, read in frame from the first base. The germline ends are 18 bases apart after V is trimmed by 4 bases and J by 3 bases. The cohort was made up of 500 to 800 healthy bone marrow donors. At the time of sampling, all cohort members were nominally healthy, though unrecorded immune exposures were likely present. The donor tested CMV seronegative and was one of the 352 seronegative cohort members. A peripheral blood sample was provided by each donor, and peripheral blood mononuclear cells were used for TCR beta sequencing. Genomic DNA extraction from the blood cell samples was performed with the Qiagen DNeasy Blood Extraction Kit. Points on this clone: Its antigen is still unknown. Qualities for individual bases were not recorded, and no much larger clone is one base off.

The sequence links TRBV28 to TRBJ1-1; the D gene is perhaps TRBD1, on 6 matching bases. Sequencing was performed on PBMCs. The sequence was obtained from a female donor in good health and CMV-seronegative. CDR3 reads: CASSSPPGGADTEAFF. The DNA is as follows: TGTGCCAGCAGTTCCCCTCCTGGGGGGGCGGACACTGAAGCTTTCTTT.